This TCR beta chain was retrieved from a study of post-analysis software for immune sequencing data. The TCR beta cDNA libraries carried unique molecular identifiers. TCRdb reprocessed the PCR reads with MiXCR, giving one entry per CDR3 protein. The sample includes fewer than 700,000 distinct CDR3 sequences, about 44% of them seen just once. Material: blood. The sequence derives from a girl between 10 and 17 years old with multiple sclerosis.

The CDR3 bases are TGTGCCAGCAGCCAAGTAAAGGACAGCACCTACGAGCAGTACTTC. Its translation: CASSQVKDSTYEQYF. V usage is TRBV4-2 and J usage is TRBJ2-7; TRBD1 is a possible D gene (6 bases). Trimming pared 1 base from V and 2 bases from J, leaving 12 bases between. The CDR3 loop spans 15 amino acids. Germline V gene data show CDR1 as LGHNA and CDR2 as YNFKEQ.